This passage covers 27 T cell receptor beta chains from one sample sequenced in a study of T cell changes during pregnancy in multiple sclerosis. Profiled with immunoSEQ multiplex PCR; TCRdb holds only in-frame clones, not every one. The sample gives over 90,000 clones, about nine tenths of which show up once; about 0.75% is in the top ten. This specimen was peripheral blood, taken in the second trimester of pregnancy. These receptors came from a female donor in good health, enrolled as a control in a pregnancy study.

The chain carries TRBV28 and TRBJ1-1; D unresolved. This CDR3 contains 13 residues. The germline gives CDR1 MDHEN, CDR2 SYDVKM. Trimming shortened V by 1 base and J by 7 bases, and 10 bases separated the two germline ends. CDR3 coding DNA: TGTGCCAGCAGTTTATACGGAGGGATTGAAGCTTTCTTT. Translated: CASSLYGGIEAFF.

This clone appeared a few times. This chain uses TRBV6-1 with TRBJ2-7; tentative D call: TRBD2 (6 bases). The CDR3 has 15 residues. Germline V gene data show CDR1 as MNHNS and CDR2 as SASEGT. V gave up 3 bases and J gave up 4 bases, with 16 bases separating them. CDR3 loop: CASSENPAGAYEQYF. Written as DNA, the CDR3 is TGTGCCAGCAGTGAGAATCCAGCGGGTGCGTACGAGCAGTACTTC.

The chain employs TRBV7-2 and TRBJ2-2; no clear D. V lost 3 bases and J 0 bases, leaving 5 bases between the germline ends. CDR1 and CDR2 from the germline V gene are SGHTA and FQGNSA. CDR3 size: 14 residues. DNA of the CDR3: TGTGCCAGCAGCTTGGAGTCGAACACCGGGGAGCTGTTTTTT. Residues: CASSLESNTGELFF.

CDR3 protein: CASIPGGGRNTEAFF. The DNA for the CDR3 is TGTGCCAGCATTCCTGGGGGGGGGCGGAACACTGAAGCTTTCTTT. The V and J genes are TRBV7-2 and TRBJ1-1; a possible D gene is TRBD1 (6 bases). The CDR3 spans 15 residues. The V gene's germline CDR1 is SGHTA and CDR2 FQGNSA. Trimming cost V 7 bases and J 1 base, with 16 bases left between them.

The chain joins TRBV4-1 to TRBJ1-1; 9 bases line up with TRBD1. The CDR3 covers 16 residues. Germline V CDR1 and CDR2: MGHRA, YSYEKL. V lost 3 bases to trimming and J lost 0 bases; unmatched junction nucleotides: 5. The CDR3 nucleotides are TGCGCCAGCAGCCAGCAACAGGGGGCCCTGAACACTGAAGCTTTCTTT. Amino acid sequence: CASSQQQGALNTEAFF.

The chain couples TRBV6-1 to TRBJ2-7; 8 bases align to TRBD1. Germline lookup yields CDR1 MNHNS and CDR2 SASEGT. The CDR3 is 14 residues long. The junction had 9 bases not matched to a gene; V was cut back by 7 bases and J by 4 bases. CDR3: CASNPRTGLYEQYF. The CDR3 nucleotides are TGTGCCAGCAACCCCAGGACAGGGCTTTACGAGCAGTACTTC.

The chain employs TRBV6-5 and TRBJ2-3, with 8 bases aligning to TRBD2. The trim removed 5 bases at V and 3 bases at J, leaving 4 bases unmatched. The CDR3 runs 14 residues. Germline CDR1 reads MNHEY; CDR2 reads SVGAGI. In DNA, the CDR3 is TGTGCCAGCAGTAGACCGGGGGGGACAGATACGCAGTATTTT. Translated, it gives CASSRPGGTDTQYF.

This chain uses TRBV6-4 with TRBJ1-4; 11 nucleotides agree with TRBD1. The junction had 2 bases not matched to a gene; V was cut back by 2 bases and J by 3 bases. This CDR3 region has 16 residues. Germline V CDR1 and CDR2: MRHNA, SNTAGT. CDR3 nucleotides: TGTGCCAGCAGTGACGGGACAGGGGGACCTAATGAAAAACTGTTTTTT. Residues: CASSDGTGGPNEKLFF.

V usage is TRBV5-6 and J usage is TRBJ2-7, with TRBD2 matching 8 bases. The CDR3 runs 15 residues. Germline V gene lookup returns CDR1 SGHDT and CDR2 YYEEEE. V lost 5 bases and J lost 2; bases outside the gene matches: 9. In DNA, the CDR3 is TGTGCCAGCAGTCGTTTCGTACTAGCGGCCTACGAGCAGTACTTC. It is translated as CASSRFVLAAYEQYF.

The gene calls are TRBV27 and TRBJ1-2; 9 bases map to TRBD1. This CDR3 region has 15 residues. Trimming removed 5 bases from V and 3 bases from J; junction bases left unmatched: 7. CDR1 is MNHEY and CDR2 is SMNVEV in the germline V gene (reference sequence). DNA of the CDR3: TGTGCCAGCAGTGTAGGGACAGGGTTGGACTATGGCTACACCTTC. Its protein is CASSVGTGLDYGYTF.

This clone was seen a few times. V gene TRBV23-1 combines with J gene TRBJ2-1; 9 nucleotides agree with TRBD2. TRBV23-1 is an ORF, and what it does is uncertain. V gave up 6 bases and J gave up 2 bases; unmatched junction bases: 14. The CDR3 extends over 18 amino acids. The CDR3 sequence: CASSLGTLKRGAYNEQFF. CDR3 coding DNA: TGCGCCAGCAGCCTTGGCACTCTAAAGCGGGGGGCCTACAATGAGCAGTTCTTC.

The rearrangement uses TRBV28 and TRBJ2-6; 8 bases match TRBD1. In germline, CDR1 is MDHEN, CDR2 SYDVKM. This CDR3 has 16 amino acids. The junction had 5 bases not matched to a gene; V was cut back by 5 bases and J by 2 bases. Here the CDR3 reads CASSHDRGTGANVLTF. As DNA, the CDR3 is TGTGCCAGCAGTCACGACAGGGGAACTGGGGCCAACGTCCTGACTTTC.

The chain combines TRBV27 with TRBJ2-7; a weak D match, TRBD1 (6 bases). Between the trimmed V and J ends, which lost 8 bases and 6 bases, there was a span of 23 bases. Germline CDR1 MNHEY, CDR2 SMNVEV (reference sequence). The length of the CDR3 is 15 residues. The CDR3 loop reads CASGLIQGTVGEQYF. The CDR3 DNA follows: TGTGCCAGCGGCCTCATTCAGGGGACCGTCGGCGAGCAGTACTTC.

The rearrangement joins TRBV7-2 to TRBJ1-2, with a tentative D call TRBD1 (6 bases). Trimming took off 4 bases at V and 8 bases at J, with 14 bases between the two ends. CDR1 and CDR2 from the germline V gene are SGHTA and FQGNSA. The CDR3 sequence is 13 residues long. The CDR3 DNA reads as TGTGCCAGCAGCTCACCGGAAAGGGGGGGCTACACCTTC. Residues: CASSSPERGGYTF.

V is TRBV21-1 and J is TRBJ1-5; TRBD1, the D gene given by the table, was not confirmed from the DNA. TRBV21-1 is a documented pseudogene. The CDR3 is 13 residues long. CDR3 region: CAKEQGFNQPQHF. The CDR3 nucleotides are TGTGCCAAAGAACAGGGTTTCAATCAGCCCCAGCATTTT.

V gene TRBV5-8 combines with J gene TRBJ2-7; unclear D gene. V dropped 1 base and J dropped 0 bases, with 8 bases sitting between them. Germline V CDR1 and CDR2: SGHTS, YDEGEE. The CDR3 spans 14 residues. The chain's CDR3 is CASSLSHSSYEQYF. As DNA, the CDR3 is TGTGCCAGCAGCTTGTCTCACAGCTCCTACGAGCAGTACTTC. The full variable domain, its missing parts supplied by reference TRBV5-8 and TRBJ2-7, is EAGVTQSPTHLIKTRGQQATLRCSPISGHTSVYWYQQALGLGLQFLLWYDEGEERNRGNFPPRFSGRQFPNYSSELNVNALELEDSALYLCASSLSHSSYEQYFGPGTRLTVT.

This chain joins TRBV19 and TRBJ2-5; 9 positions agree with TRBD2. From germline, CDR1 is LNHDA and CDR2 SQIVND (reference sequence). The CDR3 has 15 amino acids. The V and J ends lost 6 bases and 7 bases, in that order; junction bases with no gene match: 12. The CDR3 nucleotides are TGTGCCAGTAGCCCGGAATGGTTTAGCGGGGGGACCCAGTACTTC. Its protein is CASSPEWFSGGTQYF.

The CDR3: CASNPSRWDYGYTF. In nucleotides, the CDR3 is TGTGCCAGCAACCCCTCCAGGTGGGACTATGGCTACACCTTC. The chain is built from TRBV7-2 and TRBJ1-2; D gene unclear. This CDR3 comprises 14 residues. The ends were cut back, 7 bases at V and 3 bases at J, with 15 bases in the middle. The germline gives CDR1 SGHTA, CDR2 FQGNSA.

This chain links TRBV14 with TRBJ2-1; possible D gene TRBD2, 6 bases. The length of the CDR3 is 16 residues. In germline, CDR1 is SGHDN, CDR2 FVKESK. V was trimmed by 1 base and J by 4 bases, leaving 14 bases between them. The CDR3 DNA reads as TGTGCCAGCAGCCAAGTAGACGGGACTCATTACAATGAGCAGTTCTTC. This sequence encodes CASSQVDGTHYNEQFF.

This clone has more than one count but fewer than ten. V and J are TRBV9 and TRBJ1-2; D not resolved. Trimming cost V 7 bases and J 2 bases, with 12 bases left between them. The CDR3 sequence is 13 residues long. Germline CDR1 SGDLS, CDR2 YYNGEE. CDR3: CASWGGLNYGYTF. CDR3 in DNA: TGTGCCAGCTGGGGAGGCCTAAACTATGGCTACACCTTC.

J is TRBJ2-1 and V is TRBV11-2; D is uncertain. CDR3 length: 17 amino acids. Trimming stripped 2 bases from V and 5 bases from J, with 19 bases between. From germline, CDR1 is SGHAT and CDR2 FQNNGV. The DNA for the CDR3 is TGTGCCAGCAGCTTAATGGGTGTGCGACAATCAAACAATGAGCAGTTCTTC. Translated, it gives CASSLMGVRQSNNEQFF.

The chain employs TRBV5-1 and TRBJ1-4; no firm D call. The CDR3 length is 15 residues. CDR1 is SGHRS, CDR2 YFSETQ, per germline. V lost 0 bases, J lost 5 bases, and 11 bases lay in between. CDR3 bases: TGCGCCAGCAGCTTGGCCGGGAGGGTAAATGAAAAACTGTTTTTT. It specifies CASSLAGRVNEKLFF.

This clone has just one count. The CDR3 DNA sequence: TGTGCCAGCAGCCCGGGTTGGTATGGCTACACCTTC. Amino acid sequence: CASSPGWYGYTF. V and J are TRBV14 and TRBJ1-2; D is unresolved. The CDR3 runs 12 residues. Germline values: CDR1 SGHDN, CDR2 FVKESK. Trimming shortened V by 4 bases and J by 5 bases, and 8 bases separated the two germline ends.

This clone was observed once. The V call is TRBV11-2, the J call TRBJ1-1; 9 bases line up with TRBD1. The CDR3 runs to 15 residues. The V and J ends lost 4 bases and 3 bases, in that order; junction bases with no gene match: 6. Germline CDR1 SGHAT, CDR2 FQNNGV. CDR3 protein: CASSYDRGVDTEAFF. Here the CDR3 DNA reads TGTGCCAGCAGCTACGACAGGGGGGTGGACACTGAAGCTTTCTTT.

The chain has TRBV28 and TRBJ1-2; D perhaps matches TRBD1 (5 bases). V was pared by 4 bases and J by 13 bases, with 16 bases between. This CDR3 is 12 amino acids long. Germline loops: CDR1 MDHEN, CDR2 SYDVKM. In nucleotides, the CDR3 is TGTGCCAGCAGTTCAGGGTCAGCGTTTTTCACCTTC. It codes for CASSSGSAFFTF.

The chain uses TRBV27 and TRBJ2-3; 15 bases fit TRBD2. Per the germline V gene, CDR1 is MNHEY and CDR2 is SMNVEV (reference sequence). The CDR3 sequence is 16 residues long. Trimming took 2 bases from V and 4 from J; bases not matched to a gene: 1. CDR3 loop: CASSLGTSGGPDTQYF. The CDR3 DNA reads as TGTGCCAGCAGTTTAGGGACTAGCGGGGGGCCAGATACGCAGTATTTT.

This chain links TRBV19 with TRBJ2-7; possibly TRBD1 for D (5 bases). In germline, CDR1 is LNHDA, CDR2 SQIVND (reference sequence). Trimming cost V 3 bases and J 2 bases, with 20 bases left between them. This CDR3 has 17 residues. For the CDR3, the DNA is TGTGCCAGTAGTATCCGATATCAGGCAGGGTTCGCCTACGAGCAGTACTTC. Translating gives CASSIRYQAGFAYEQYF.